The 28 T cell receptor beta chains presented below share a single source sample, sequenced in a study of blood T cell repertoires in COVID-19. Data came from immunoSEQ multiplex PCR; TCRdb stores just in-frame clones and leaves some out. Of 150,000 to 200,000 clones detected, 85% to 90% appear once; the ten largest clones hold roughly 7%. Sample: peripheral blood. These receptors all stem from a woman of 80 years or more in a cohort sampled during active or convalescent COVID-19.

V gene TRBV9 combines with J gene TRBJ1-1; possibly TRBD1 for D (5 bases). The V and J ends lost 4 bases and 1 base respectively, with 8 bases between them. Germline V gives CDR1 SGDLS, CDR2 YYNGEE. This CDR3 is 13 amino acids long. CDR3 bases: TGTGCCAGCAGCACAGGACAGAACACTGAAGCTTTCTTT. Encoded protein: CASSTGQNTEAFF.

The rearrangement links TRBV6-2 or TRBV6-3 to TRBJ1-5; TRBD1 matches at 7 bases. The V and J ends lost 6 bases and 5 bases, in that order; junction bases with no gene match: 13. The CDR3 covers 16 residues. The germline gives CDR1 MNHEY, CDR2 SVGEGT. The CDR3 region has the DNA TGTGCCAGCAGCGCCCTACAGGGGACTTGGGATCAGCCCCAGCATTTT. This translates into CASSALQGTWDQPQHF.

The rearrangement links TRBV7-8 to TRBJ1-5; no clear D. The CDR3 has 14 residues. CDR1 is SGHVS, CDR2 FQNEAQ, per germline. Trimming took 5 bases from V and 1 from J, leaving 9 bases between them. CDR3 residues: CASSRSTSNQPQHF. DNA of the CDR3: TGTGCCAGCAGCCGATCTACGAGCAATCAGCCCCAGCATTTT. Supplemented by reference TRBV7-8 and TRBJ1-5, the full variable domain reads GAGVSQSPRYKVAKRGQDVALRCDPISGHVSLFWYQQALGQGPEFLTYFQNEAQLDKSGLPSDRFFAERPEGSVSTLKIQRTQQEDSAVYLCASSRSTSNQPQHFGDGTRLSIL.

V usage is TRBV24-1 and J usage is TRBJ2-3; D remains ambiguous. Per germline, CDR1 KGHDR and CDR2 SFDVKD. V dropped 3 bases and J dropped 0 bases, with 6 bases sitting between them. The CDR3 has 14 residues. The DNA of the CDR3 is TGTGCCACCAGTGATACTAAAAGCACAGATACGCAGTATTTT. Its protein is CATSDTKSTDTQYF.

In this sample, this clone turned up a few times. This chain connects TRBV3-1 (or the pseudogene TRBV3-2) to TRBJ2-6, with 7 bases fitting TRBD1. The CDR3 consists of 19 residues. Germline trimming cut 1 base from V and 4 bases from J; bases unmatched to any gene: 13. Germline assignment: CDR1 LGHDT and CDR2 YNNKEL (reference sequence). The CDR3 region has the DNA TGTGCCAGCAGCCAAGGTCGGGTTAGGGGGCCCCTGGGGGCCAACGTCCTGACTTTC. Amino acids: CASSQGRVRGPLGANVLTF.

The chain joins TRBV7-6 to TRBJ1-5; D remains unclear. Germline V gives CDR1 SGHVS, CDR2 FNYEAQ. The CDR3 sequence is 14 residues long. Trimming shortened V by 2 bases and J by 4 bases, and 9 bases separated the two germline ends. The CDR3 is CASSLPGWNQPQHF. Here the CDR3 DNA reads TGTGCCAGCAGCTTACCGGGGTGGAATCAGCCCCAGCATTTT.

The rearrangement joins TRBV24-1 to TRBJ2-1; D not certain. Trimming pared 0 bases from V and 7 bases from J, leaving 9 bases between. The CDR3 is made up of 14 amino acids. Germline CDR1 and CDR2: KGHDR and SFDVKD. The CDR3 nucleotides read TGTGCCACCAGTGATTTGTTCCAGACTAATGAGCAGTTCTTC. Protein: CATSDLFQTNEQFF.

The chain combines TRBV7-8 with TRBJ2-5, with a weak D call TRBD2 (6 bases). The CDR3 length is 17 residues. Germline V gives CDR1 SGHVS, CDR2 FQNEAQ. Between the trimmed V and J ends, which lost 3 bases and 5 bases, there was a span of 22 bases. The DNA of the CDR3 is TGTGCCAGCAGCTTCAAAAGGGTCGCCAGGGAGGTCGAGACCCAGTACTTC. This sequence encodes CASSFKRVAREVETQYF.

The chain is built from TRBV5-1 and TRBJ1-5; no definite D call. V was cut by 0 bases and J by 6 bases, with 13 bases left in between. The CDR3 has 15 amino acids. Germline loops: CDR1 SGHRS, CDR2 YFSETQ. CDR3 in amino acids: CASSLGSGVSQPQHF. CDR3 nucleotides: TGCGCCAGCAGCTTGGGATCAGGTGTGAGTCAGCCCCAGCATTTT.

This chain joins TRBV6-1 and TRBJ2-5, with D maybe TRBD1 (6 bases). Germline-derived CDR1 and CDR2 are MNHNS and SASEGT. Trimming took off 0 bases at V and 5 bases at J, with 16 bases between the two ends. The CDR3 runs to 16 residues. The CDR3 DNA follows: TGTGCCAGCAGTGAAGCTTGGGGGCATTGGGTCGAGACCCAGTACTTC. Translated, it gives CASSEAWGHWVETQYF.

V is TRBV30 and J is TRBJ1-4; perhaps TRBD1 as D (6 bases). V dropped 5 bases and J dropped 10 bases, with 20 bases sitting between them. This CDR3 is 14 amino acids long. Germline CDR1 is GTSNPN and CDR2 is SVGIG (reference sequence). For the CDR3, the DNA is TGTGCCTGGGACCCGGGACAACAGCTTGGAAAACTGTTTTTT. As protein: CAWDPGQQLGKLFF.

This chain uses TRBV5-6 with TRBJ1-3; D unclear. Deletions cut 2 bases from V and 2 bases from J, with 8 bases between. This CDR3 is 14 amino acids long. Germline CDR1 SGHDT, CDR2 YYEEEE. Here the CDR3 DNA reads TGTGCCAGCAGCTTCTCCGGTACTGGAAACACCATATATTTT. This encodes CASSFSGTGNTIYF.

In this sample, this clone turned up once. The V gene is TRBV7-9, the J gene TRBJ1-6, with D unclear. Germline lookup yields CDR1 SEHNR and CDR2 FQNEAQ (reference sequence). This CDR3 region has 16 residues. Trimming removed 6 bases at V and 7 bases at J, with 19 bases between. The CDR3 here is CASRPNPVWENSPLHF. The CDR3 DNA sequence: TGTGCCAGCAGACCTAACCCCGTTTGGGAGAATTCACCCCTCCACTTT.

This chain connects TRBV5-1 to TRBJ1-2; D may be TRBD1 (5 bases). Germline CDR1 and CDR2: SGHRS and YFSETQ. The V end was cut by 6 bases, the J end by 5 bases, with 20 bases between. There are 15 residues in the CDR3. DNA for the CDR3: TGCGCCAGCAAAAACGGGACGGGACTCCTTTATGGCTACACCTTC. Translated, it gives CASKNGTGLLYGYTF.

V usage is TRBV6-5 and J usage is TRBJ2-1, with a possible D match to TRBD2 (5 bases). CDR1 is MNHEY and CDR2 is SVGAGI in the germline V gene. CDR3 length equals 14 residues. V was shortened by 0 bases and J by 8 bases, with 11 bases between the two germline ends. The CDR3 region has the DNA TGTGCCAGCAGTTACTCGCCGGGGATCGATGAGCAGTTCTTC. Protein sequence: CASSYSPGIDEQFF.

CDR3 in amino acids: CASSKKRAVLGEQYV. The CDR3, as DNA: TGTGCCAGCAGCAAAAAGCGGGCAGTACTGGGCGAGCAGTACGTC. The rearrangement links TRBV21-1 to TRBJ2-7; no check of the table's D call, TRBD2, against the DNA was made. TRBV21-1 is reported as a pseudogene. CDR3 size: 15 residues.

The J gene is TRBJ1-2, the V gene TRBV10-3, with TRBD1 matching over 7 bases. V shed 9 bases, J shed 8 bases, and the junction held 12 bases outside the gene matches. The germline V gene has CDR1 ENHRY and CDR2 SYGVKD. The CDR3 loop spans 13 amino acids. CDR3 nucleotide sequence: TGTGCCATTGGTAGTACAGGGGCCCGAGGCTACACCTTC. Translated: CAIGSTGARGYTF.

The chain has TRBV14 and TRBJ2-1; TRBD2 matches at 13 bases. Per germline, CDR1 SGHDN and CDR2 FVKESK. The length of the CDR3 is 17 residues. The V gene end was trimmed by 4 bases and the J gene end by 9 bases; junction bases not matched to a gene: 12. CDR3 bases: TGTGCCAGCAGCCCCAGGCGGACTAGCGGGAGACGGGGTGAGCAGTTCTTC. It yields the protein CASSPRRTSGRRGEQFF.

DNA of the CDR3: TGTGCCAGCAGACCCTCTCAGGGGGCGCATTCACCCCTCCACTTT. It codes for CASRPSQGAHSPLHF. The chain couples TRBV3-1 (or the pseudogene TRBV3-2) to TRBJ1-6; the match to TRBD1 covers 8 bases. V was pared by 6 bases and J by 8 bases, with 9 bases of the junction left unmatched. The germline V gene encodes CDR1 LGHDT and CDR2 YNNKEL (reference sequence). The CDR3 spans 15 residues.

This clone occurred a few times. The CDR3 region has the DNA TGTGCCAGCAGTGACGACAGATATTCACCCCTCCACTTT. Translated: CASSDDRYSPLHF. This rearrangement joins TRBV6-1 to TRBJ1-6; possibly TRBD1 for D (5 bases). V was clipped by 3 bases and J by 8 bases, with 8 bases between them. Germline V gene data show CDR1 as MNHNS and CDR2 as SASEGT. The CDR3 is 13 amino acids.

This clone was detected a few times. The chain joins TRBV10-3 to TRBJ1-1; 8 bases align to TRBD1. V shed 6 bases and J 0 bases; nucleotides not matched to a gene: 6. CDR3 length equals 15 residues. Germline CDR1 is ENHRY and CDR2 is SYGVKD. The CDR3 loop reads CAISLGQAMNTEAFF. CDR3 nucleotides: TGTGCCATCAGCTTGGGACAGGCTATGAACACTGAAGCTTTCTTT.

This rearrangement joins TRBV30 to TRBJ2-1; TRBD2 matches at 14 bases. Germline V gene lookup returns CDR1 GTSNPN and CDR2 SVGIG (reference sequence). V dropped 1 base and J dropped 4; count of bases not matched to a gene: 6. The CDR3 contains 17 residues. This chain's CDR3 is CAWSGTSGRPLYNEQFF. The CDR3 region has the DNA TGTGCCTGGAGTGGGACTAGCGGGAGGCCTTTATACAATGAGCAGTTCTTC.

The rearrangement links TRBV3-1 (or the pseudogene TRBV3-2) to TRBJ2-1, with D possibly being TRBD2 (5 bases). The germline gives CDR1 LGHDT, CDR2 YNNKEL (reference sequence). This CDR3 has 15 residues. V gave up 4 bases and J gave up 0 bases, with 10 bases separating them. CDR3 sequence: CASSRRGSSYNEQFF. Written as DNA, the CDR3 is TGTGCCAGCAGCCGCCGGGGAAGCTCCTACAATGAGCAGTTCTTC.

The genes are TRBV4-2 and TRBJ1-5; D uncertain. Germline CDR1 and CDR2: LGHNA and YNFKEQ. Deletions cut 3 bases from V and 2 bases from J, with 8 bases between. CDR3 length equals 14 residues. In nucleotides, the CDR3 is TGTGCCAGCAGCCATAATAGAGGCAATCAGCCCCAGCATTTT. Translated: CASSHNRGNQPQHF.

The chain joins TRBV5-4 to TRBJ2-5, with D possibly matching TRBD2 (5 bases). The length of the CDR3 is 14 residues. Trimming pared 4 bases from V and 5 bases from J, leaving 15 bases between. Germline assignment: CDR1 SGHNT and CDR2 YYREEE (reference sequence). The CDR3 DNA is TGTGCCAGCAGCCGAGTGGACTCCCGGGAGACCCAGTACTTC. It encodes CASSRVDSRETQYF. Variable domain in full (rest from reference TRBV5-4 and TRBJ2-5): ETGVTQSPTHLIKTRGQQVTLRCSSQSGHNTVSWYQQALGQGPQFIFQYYREEENGRGNFPPRFSGLQFPNYSSELNVNALELDDSALYLCASSRVDSRETQYFGPGTRLLVL.

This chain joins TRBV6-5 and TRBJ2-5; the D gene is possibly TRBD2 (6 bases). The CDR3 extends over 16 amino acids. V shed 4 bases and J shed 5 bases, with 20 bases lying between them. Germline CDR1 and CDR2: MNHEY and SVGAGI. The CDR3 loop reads CASSSLSGAAEETQYF. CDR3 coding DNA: TGTGCCAGCAGTTCTCTCTCGGGAGCGGCGGAGGAGACCCAGTACTTC.

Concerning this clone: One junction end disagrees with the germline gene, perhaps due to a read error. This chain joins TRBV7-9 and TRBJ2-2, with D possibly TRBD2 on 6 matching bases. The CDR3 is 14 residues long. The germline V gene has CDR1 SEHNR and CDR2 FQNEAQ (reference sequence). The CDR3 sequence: CASSLIEIRGELLF. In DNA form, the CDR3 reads TGTGCCAGCAGCTTAATCGAAATTCGCGGGGAGCTGCTTTTT.

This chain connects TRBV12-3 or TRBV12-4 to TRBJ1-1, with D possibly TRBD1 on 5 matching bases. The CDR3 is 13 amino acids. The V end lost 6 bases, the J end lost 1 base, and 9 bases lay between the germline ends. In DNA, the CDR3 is TGTGCCAGCAGGGACACAGGGAACACTGAAGCTTTCTTT. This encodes CASRDTGNTEAFF.